One and the same sample provided the 18 T cell receptor beta chains below, sequenced in a study of T-cell memory formation after mild COVID-19. TCRdb re-derived calls from the 5' RACE reads in MiXCR, one entry per CDR3 protein. Of 150,000 to 200,000 distinct CDR3 sequences listed, 11% are singletons. The sample taken for sequencing was PBMCs or a T cell subset sorted from them (not recorded which). All receptors derive from a man younger than 35 who had mild COVID-19 (a few samples of this study predate the infection). Cell type and time point are not known.

The V call is TRBV20-1, the J call TRBJ2-6; D not resolved. Germline V gene lookup returns CDR1 DFQATT and CDR2 SNEGSKA (reference sequence). There are 11 residues in the CDR3. V was pared by 7 bases and J by 4 bases, with 5 bases between. DNA for the CDR3: TGCAGTGTTGAAGGGGCCAACGTCCTGACTTTC. Residues: CSVEGANVLTF.

The J gene is TRBJ1-6, the V gene TRBV3-1; 8 positions match TRBD1. Losses at the gene ends were 0 bases for V and 3 bases for J; bases not matched to a gene: 16. The CDR3 is made up of 21 amino acids. Germline V CDR1 and CDR2: LGHDT, YNNKEL (reference sequence). CDR3 sequence: CASSQDKLQETGALYNSPLHF. The CDR3 DNA sequence: TGTGCCAGCAGCCAAGATAAATTACAGGAGACAGGGGCTCTCTATAATTCACCCCTCCACTTT.

This clonotype was seen repeatedly, ten times or more. V is TRBV29-1 and J is TRBJ2-5, with D perhaps TRBD1 (5 bases). The CDR3 is 11 residues long. V was cut by 7 bases and J by 4 bases, with 10 bases left in between. In germline, CDR1 is SQVTM, CDR2 ANQGSEA. The CDR3 DNA follows: TGCAGCGCTTCTAGGGGAGAGACCCAGTACTTC. Translating it yields CSASRGETQYF.

The V gene is TRBV5-6, the J gene TRBJ1-2, with D possibly matching TRBD1 (5 bases). CDR1 is SGHDT and CDR2 is YYEEEE in the germline V gene. The CDR3 has 15 amino acids. Trimming cost V 4 bases and J 1 base, with 14 bases left between them. In DNA form, the CDR3 reads TGTGCCAGCAGCCAGACCAGGGTCAGTAACTATGGCTACACCTTC. The encoded protein is CASSQTRVSNYGYTF.

The DNA for the CDR3 is TGTGCCAGTAGTACCCTGGACAGGTCGACTGAAAAACTGTTTTTT. Translation gives CASSTLDRSTEKLFF. This chain uses TRBV19 with TRBJ1-4, with TRBD1 identical over 7 bases. The length of the CDR3 is 15 residues. V was pared by 4 bases and J by 7 bases, with 9 bases of the junction left unmatched. Germline CDR1 reads LNHDA; CDR2 reads SQIVND (reference sequence). Filled out from reference TRBV19 and TRBJ1-4, the complete variable domain reads DGGITQSPKYLFRKEGQNVTLSCEQNLNHDAMYWYRQDPGQGLRLIYYSQIVNDFQKGDIAEGYSVSREKKESFPLTVTSAQKNPTAFYLCASSTLDRSTEKLFFGSGTQLSVL.

There are many counts of this clonotype. The chain joins TRBV7-2 to TRBJ2-7, with D perhaps TRBD2 (5 bases). Looked up from germline, CDR1 is SGHTA and CDR2 is FQGNSA. The V gene lost 4 bases and the J gene lost 7 bases, with 14 bases spanning the gap. The CDR3 extends over 13 amino acids. The CDR3 reads CASSSRRGSEQYV. CDR3 sequence (DNA): TGTGCCAGCAGCTCGCGTCGGGGAAGTGAGCAGTACGTC.

This clonotype has a handful of counts. The chain uses TRBV24-1 and TRBJ2-3, with D hard to call. Germline CDR1 reads KGHDR; CDR2 reads SFDVKD. V was cut by 4 bases and J by 4 bases, with 8 bases left in between. The CDR3 covers 13 residues. Written as DNA, the CDR3 is TGTGCCACCAGTGACGGGCCGGCAGATACGCAGTATTTT. Amino acids: CATSDGPADTQYF.

The rearrangement links TRBV2 to TRBJ1-4; TRBD1 aligns across 8 bases. V trimming: 6 bases; J trimming: 8 bases; junction bases outside the gene matches: 8. Germline CDR1 is SNHLY and CDR2 is FYNNEI. The CDR3 contains 14 residues. The CDR3 here is CASRGQAVGEKLFF. The CDR3 DNA follows: TGTGCCAGCAGGGGACAGGCTGTGGGGGAAAAACTGTTTTTT.

This clonotype was recorded a few times. The rearrangement links TRBV10-3 to TRBJ2-7; possibly TRBD1 for D (6 bases). This CDR3 has 13 amino acids. Germline V gene sequence: CDR1 ENHRY, CDR2 SYGVKD. Trimming took 11 bases from V and 0 from J, leaving 14 bases between them. CDR3 loop: CALAQDSSYEQYF. CDR3 nucleotide sequence: TGTGCCCTCGCTCAGGACAGCTCCTACGAGCAGTACTTC.

This clonotype was seen more than once but under ten times. The chain carries TRBV7-2 and TRBJ1-1; D is unclear. The CDR3 runs 15 residues. V lost 2 bases, J lost 1 base, and 11 bases lay in between. Germline lookup yields CDR1 SGHTA and CDR2 FQGNSA. The CDR3 protein is CASSLQSAGNTEAFF. The CDR3 DNA sequence: TGTGCCAGCAGCTTACAGTCGGCAGGGAACACTGAAGCTTTCTTT.

This chain links TRBV5-1 with TRBJ2-4; D gene ambiguous. From germline, CDR1 is SGHRS and CDR2 YFSETQ. This CDR3 spans 14 amino acids. The V end lost 0 bases, the J end lost 0 bases, and 4 bases lay between the germline ends. The CDR3 sequence is CASSLDGAKNIQYF. The CDR3, as DNA: TGCGCCAGCAGCTTGGACGGAGCCAAAAACATTCAGTACTTC.

This clonotype was detected only a few times. The J gene is TRBJ1-2, the V gene TRBV4-2; TRBD1 might be the D (6 bases). The CDR3 contains 15 residues. CDR1 and CDR2 (germline): LGHNA, YNFKEQ. Trimming took off 0 bases at V and 4 bases at J, with 12 bases between the two ends. CDR3: CASSQDRQAPYGYTF. The CDR3 nucleotides read TGTGCCAGCAGCCAAGATAGACAGGCCCCCTATGGCTACACCTTC.

This clonotype appeared many times. V gene TRBV5-1 combines with J gene TRBJ2-7; D may be TRBD1 or TRBD2 (6 bases each). This CDR3 has 16 amino acids. The V gene lost 4 bases and the J gene lost 2 bases, with 19 bases spanning the gap. CDR1 and CDR2 from the germline V gene are SGHRS and YFSETQ. This chain's CDR3 is CASSQGTDYWPYEQYV. DNA for the CDR3: TGCGCCAGCAGCCAGGGGACGGACTACTGGCCCTACGAGCAGTACGTC.

V usage is TRBV5-1 and J usage is TRBJ2-3; TRBD1 or TRBD2 may be the D gene (5 bases each). The V end lost 2 bases, the J end lost 4 bases, and 23 bases lay between the germline ends. The CDR3 has 18 residues. In germline, CDR1 is SGHRS, CDR2 YFSETQ. In DNA form, the CDR3 reads TGCGCCAGCAGCTTACGGGGACCGGACCTCATGAGGCCAGATACGCAGTATTTT. As protein: CASSLRGPDLMRPDTQYF.

This clonotype occurred a few times. The rearrangement uses TRBV20-1 and TRBJ1-3; D remains unclear. Germline CDR1 DFQATT, CDR2 SNEGSKA (reference sequence). The V and J ends lost 3 bases and 0 bases respectively, with 12 bases between them. The CDR3 covers 15 residues. DNA of the CDR3: TGCAGTGCTAGGAGGGCTGACGCCTCTGGAAACACCATATATTTT. This sequence encodes CSARRADASGNTIYF.

The chain recombines TRBV11-2 with TRBJ2-2, with D perhaps matching TRBD1 (6 bases). This CDR3 spans 17 amino acids. V dropped 1 base and J dropped 2 bases, with 14 bases sitting between them. Germline V gives CDR1 SGHAT, CDR2 FQNNGV. The CDR3 spells CASSLVVRTANTGELFF. The CDR3 DNA follows: TGTGCCAGCAGCTTAGTAGTGCGGACAGCTAACACCGGGGAGCTGTTTTTT.

In its sample, this clonotype was seen many times. The chain joins TRBV4-2 to TRBJ2-5; 7 nucleotides agree with TRBD2. Germline values: CDR1 LGHNA, CDR2 YNFKEQ. The CDR3 consists of 14 residues. The V and J ends lost 4 bases and 0 bases, in that order; junction bases with no gene match: 2. CDR3 amino acids: CASSPGTNQETQYF. The CDR3 nucleotides are TGTGCCAGCAGCCCTGGGACTAACCAAGAGACCCAGTACTTC.

This clonotype was found a few times. The V gene is TRBV27, the J gene TRBJ1-6; tentatively, D is TRBD1 (6 bases). Germline-derived CDR1 and CDR2 are MNHEY and SMNVEV (reference sequence). V lost 2 bases and J 5 bases, leaving 16 bases between the germline ends. CDR3 length: 17 amino acids. CDR3 region: CASSLIHTSGDNSPLHF. The DNA of the CDR3 is TGTGCCAGCAGTTTAATCCACACGTCAGGGGATAATTCACCCCTCCACTTT.